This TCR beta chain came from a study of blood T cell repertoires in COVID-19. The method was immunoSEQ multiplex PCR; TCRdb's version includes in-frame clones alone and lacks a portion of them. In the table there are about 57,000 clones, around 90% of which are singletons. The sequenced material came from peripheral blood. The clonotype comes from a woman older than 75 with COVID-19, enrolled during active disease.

The chain's CDR3 is CAIFSRDRANGYTF. The CDR3 coding sequence is TGTGCCATTTTCTCCCGGGACAGGGCTAATGGCTACACCTTC. The rearrangement links TRBV10-3 to TRBJ1-2, with 9 bases that match TRBD1. This CDR3 has 14 amino acids. Looked up from germline, CDR1 is ENHRY and CDR2 is SYGVKD. V trimming: 9 bases; J trimming: 6 bases; junction bases outside the gene matches: 11.